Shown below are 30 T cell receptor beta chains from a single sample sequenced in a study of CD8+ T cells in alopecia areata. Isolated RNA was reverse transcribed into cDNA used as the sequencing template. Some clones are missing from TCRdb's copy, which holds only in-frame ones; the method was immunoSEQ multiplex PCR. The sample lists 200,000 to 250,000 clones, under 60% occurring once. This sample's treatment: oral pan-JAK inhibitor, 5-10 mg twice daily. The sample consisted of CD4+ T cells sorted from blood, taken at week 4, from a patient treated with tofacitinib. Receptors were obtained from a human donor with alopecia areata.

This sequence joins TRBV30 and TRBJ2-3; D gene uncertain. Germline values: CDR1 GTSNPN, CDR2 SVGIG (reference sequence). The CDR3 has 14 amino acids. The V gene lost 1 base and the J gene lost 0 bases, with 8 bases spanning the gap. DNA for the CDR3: TGTGCCTGGAGTGCCTCCACTAGCACAGATACGCAGTATTTT. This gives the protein CAWSASTSTDTQYF.

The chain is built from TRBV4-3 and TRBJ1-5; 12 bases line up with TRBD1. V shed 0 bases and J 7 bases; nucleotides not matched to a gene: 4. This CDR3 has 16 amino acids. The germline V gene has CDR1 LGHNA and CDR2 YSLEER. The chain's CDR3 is CASSQEGTGGGQPQHF. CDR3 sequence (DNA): TGCGCCAGCAGCCAAGAGGGGACAGGGGGCGGCCAGCCCCAGCATTTT.

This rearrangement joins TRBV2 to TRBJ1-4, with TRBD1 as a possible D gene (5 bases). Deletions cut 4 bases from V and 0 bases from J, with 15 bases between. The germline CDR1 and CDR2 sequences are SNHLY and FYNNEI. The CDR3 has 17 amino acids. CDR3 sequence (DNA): TGTGCCAGCAGTGCCGACAGACCGAAAGCAACTAATGAAAAACTGTTTTTT. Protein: CASSADRPKATNEKLFF.

The CDR3 DNA sequence: TGTGCCAGCAGCTTCGACAGGAATGGAGACACTGAAGCTTTCTTT. Translating it yields CASSFDRNGDTEAFF. The V call is TRBV6-5, the J call TRBJ1-1; perhaps TRBD1 as D (6 bases). CDR1 and CDR2 from the germline V gene are MNHEY and SVGAGI. Trimming stripped 6 bases from V and 3 bases from J, with 17 bases between. This CDR3 has 15 residues.

CDR3 bases: TGTGCCAGCAGCTTAGGAGCGGGGAGGAGTTCCTACAATGAGCAGTTCTTC. Its protein product is CASSLGAGRSSYNEQFF. The rearrangement links TRBV7-8 to TRBJ2-1; 7 nucleotides align to TRBD2. This CDR3 has 17 residues. Trimming removed 1 base from V and 1 base from J; junction bases left unmatched: 7. Germline V gene sequence: CDR1 SGHVS, CDR2 FQNEAQ.

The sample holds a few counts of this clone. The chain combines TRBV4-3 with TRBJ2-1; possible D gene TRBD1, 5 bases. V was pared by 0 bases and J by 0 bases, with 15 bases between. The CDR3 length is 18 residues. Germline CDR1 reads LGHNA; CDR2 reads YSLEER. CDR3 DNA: TGCGCCAGCAGCCAAGATCGCCAGGGCTCATTCTCCTACAATGAGCAGTTCTTC. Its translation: CASSQDRQGSFSYNEQFF.

The CDR3, as DNA: TGTGCCAGCAGCCCTAGCGGGGCTAGCACAGATACGCAGTATTTT. Translating gives CASSPSGASTDTQYF. The chain employs TRBV9 and TRBJ2-3, with TRBD2 identical over 9 bases. V shed 4 bases, J shed 0 bases, and the junction held 3 bases outside the gene matches. The CDR3 runs to 15 residues. Germline assignment: CDR1 SGDLS and CDR2 YYNGEE.

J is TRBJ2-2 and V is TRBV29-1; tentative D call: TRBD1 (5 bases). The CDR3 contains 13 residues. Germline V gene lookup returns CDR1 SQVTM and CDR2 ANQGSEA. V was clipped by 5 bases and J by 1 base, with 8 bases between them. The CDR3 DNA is TGCAGCGTTAAGGGGCAGAACACCGGGGAGCTGTTTTTT. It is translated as CSVKGQNTGELFF.

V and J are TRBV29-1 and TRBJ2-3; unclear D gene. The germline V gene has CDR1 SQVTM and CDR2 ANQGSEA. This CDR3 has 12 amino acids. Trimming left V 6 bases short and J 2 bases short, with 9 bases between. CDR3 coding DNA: TGCAGCGTGGTAGGCCACACAGATACGCAGTATTTT. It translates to CSVVGHTDTQYF.

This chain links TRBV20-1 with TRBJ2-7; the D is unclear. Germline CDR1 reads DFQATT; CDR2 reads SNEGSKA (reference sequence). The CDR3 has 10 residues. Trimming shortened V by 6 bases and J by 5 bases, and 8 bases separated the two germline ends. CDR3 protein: CSALKNEQYF. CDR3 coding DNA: TGCAGTGCCCTCAAGAACGAGCAGTACTTC.

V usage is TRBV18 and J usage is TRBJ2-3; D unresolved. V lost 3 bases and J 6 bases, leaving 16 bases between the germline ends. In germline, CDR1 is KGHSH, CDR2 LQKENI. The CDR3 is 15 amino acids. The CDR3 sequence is CASSPSLPAVDTQYF. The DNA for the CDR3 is TGTGCCAGCTCACCGAGTCTTCCGGCAGTGGATACGCAGTATTTT.

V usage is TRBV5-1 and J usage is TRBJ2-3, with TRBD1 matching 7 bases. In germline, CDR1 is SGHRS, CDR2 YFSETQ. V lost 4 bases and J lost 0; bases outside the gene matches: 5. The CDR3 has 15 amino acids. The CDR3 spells CASSAGGPSTDTQYF. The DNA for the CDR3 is TGCGCCAGCAGCGCAGGGGGTCCTAGCACAGATACGCAGTATTTT. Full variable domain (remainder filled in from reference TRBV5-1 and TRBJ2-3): KAGVTQTPRYLIKTRGQQVTLSCSPISGHRSVSWYQQTPGQGLQFLFEYFSETQRNKGNFPGRFSGRQFSNSRSEMNVSTLELGDSALYLCASSAGGPSTDTQYFGPGTRLTVL.

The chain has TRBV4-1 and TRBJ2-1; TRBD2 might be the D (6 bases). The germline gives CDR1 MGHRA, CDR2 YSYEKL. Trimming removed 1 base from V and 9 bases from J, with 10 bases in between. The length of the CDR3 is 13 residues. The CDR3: CASSQGPEGEQFF. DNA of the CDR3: TGCGCCAGCAGCCAAGGGCCGGAGGGTGAGCAGTTCTTC.

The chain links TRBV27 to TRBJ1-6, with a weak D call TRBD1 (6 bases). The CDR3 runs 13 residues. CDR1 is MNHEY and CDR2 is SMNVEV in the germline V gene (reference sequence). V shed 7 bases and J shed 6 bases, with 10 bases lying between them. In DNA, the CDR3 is TGTGCCAGCACCACGGGGGCTAATTCACCCCTCCACTTT. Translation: CASTTGANSPLHF.

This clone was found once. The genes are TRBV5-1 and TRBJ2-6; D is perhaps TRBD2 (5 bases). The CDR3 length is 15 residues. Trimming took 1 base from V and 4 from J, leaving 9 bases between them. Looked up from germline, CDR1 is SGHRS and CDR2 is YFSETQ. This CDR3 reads CASSLWGDGANVLTF. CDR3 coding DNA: TGCGCCAGCAGCTTGTGGGGAGACGGGGCCAACGTCCTGACTTTC.

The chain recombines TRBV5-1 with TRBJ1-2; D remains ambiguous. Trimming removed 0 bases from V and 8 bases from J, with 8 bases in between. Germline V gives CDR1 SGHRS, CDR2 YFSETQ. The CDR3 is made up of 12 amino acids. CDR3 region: CASSLAQEGYTF. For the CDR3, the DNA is TGCGCCAGCAGCTTGGCCCAGGAGGGCTACACCTTC.

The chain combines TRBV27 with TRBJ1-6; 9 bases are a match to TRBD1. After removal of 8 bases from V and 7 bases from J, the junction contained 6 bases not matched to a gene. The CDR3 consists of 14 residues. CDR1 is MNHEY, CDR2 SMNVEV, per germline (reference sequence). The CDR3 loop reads CASGQGLQNSPLHF. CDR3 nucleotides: TGTGCCAGCGGACAGGGGCTCCAGAATTCACCCCTCCACTTT.

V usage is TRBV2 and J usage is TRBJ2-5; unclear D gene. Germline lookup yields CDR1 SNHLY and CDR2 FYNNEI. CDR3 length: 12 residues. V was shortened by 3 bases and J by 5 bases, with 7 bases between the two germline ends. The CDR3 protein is CASSDSGETQYF. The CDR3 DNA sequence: TGTGCCAGCAGTGACTCTGGGGAGACCCAGTACTTC.

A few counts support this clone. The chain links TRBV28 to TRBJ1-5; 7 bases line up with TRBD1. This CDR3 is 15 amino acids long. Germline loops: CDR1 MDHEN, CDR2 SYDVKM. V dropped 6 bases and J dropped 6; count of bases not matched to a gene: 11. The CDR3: CASSRETGLSQPQHF. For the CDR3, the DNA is TGTGCCAGCAGCCGAGAGACAGGGTTGAGTCAGCCCCAGCATTTT. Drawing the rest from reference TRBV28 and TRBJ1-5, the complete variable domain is DVKVTQSSRYLVKRTGEKVFLECVQDMDHENMFWYRQDPGLGLRLIYFSYDVKMKEKGDIPEGYSVSREKKERFSLILESASTNQTSMYLCASSRETGLSQPQHFGDGTRLSIL.

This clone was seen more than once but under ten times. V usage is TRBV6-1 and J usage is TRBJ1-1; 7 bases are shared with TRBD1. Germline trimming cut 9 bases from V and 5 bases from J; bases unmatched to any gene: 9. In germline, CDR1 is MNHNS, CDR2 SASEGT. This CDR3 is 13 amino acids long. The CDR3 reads CASYLQGLTEAFF. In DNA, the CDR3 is TGTGCCAGTTACCTACAGGGGTTGACTGAAGCTTTCTTT.

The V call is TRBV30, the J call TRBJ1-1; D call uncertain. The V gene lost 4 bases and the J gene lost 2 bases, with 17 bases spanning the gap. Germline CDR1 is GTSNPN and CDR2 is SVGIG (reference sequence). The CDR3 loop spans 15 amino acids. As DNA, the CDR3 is TGTGCCTGGATTGGCAGACTCCAATTCAACACTGAAGCTTTCTTT. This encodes CAWIGRLQFNTEAFF.

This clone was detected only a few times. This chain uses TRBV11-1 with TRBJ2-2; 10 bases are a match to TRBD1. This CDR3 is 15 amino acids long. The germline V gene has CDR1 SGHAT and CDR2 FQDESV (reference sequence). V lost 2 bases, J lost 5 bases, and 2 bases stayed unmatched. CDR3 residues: CASSLQGQGTGELFF. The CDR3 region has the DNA TGTGCCAGCAGCTTACAGGGACAGGGGACCGGGGAGCTGTTTTTT.

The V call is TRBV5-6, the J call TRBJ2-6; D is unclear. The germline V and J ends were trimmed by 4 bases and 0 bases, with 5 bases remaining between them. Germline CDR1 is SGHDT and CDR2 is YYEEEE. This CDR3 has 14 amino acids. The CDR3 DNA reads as TGTGCCAGCAGCCACTCCTCTGGGGCCAACGTCCTGACTTTC. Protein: CASSHSSGANVLTF.

In DNA, the CDR3 is TGCGCCAGCAGCTTGGGGGAAACCGGGGAGCTGTTTTTT. This gives the protein CASSLGETGELFF. V gene TRBV5-1 combines with J gene TRBJ2-2, with D unclear. The V end was cut by 0 bases, the J end by 5 bases, with 5 bases between. The CDR3 is 13 residues long. Germline assignment: CDR1 SGHRS and CDR2 YFSETQ.

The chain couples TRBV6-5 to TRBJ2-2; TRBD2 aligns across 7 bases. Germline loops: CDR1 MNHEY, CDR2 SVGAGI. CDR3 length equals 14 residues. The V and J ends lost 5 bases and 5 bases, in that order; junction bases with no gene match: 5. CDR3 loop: CASSMGRGTGELFF. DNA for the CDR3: TGTGCCAGCAGTATGGGGAGGGGAACCGGGGAGCTGTTTTTT.

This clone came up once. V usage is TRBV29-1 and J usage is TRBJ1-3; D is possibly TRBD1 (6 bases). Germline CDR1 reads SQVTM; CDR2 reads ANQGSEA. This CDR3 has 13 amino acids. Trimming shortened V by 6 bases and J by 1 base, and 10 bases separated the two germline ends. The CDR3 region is CSVQGLSGNTIYF. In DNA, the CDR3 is TGCAGCGTGCAGGGGCTATCTGGAAACACCATATATTTT.

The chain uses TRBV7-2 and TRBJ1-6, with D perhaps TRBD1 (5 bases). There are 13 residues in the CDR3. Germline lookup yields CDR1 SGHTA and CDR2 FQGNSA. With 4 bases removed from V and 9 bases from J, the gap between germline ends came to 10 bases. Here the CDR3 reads CASSSGLISPLHF. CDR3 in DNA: TGTGCCAGCAGCTCGGGACTGATTTCACCCCTCCACTTT.

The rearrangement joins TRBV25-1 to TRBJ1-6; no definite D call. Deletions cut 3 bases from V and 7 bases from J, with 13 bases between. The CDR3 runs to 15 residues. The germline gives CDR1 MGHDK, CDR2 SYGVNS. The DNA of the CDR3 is TGTGCCAGCAGTGAGGCTCGGGGTACCAATTCACCCCTCCACTTT. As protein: CASSEARGTNSPLHF.

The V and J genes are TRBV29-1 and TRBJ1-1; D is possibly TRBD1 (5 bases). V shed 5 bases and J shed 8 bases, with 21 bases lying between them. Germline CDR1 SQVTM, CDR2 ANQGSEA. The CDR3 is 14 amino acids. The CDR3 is CSVHSAGQVTEAFF. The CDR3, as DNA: TGCAGCGTTCATAGTGCAGGGCAGGTAACCGAAGCTTTCTTT.

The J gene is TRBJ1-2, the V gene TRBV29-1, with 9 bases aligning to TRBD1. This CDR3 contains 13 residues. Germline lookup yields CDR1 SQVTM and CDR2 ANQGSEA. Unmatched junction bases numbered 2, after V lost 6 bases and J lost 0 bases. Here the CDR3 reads CSVGQGTNYGYTF. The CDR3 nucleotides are TGCAGCGTCGGACAGGGGACTAACTATGGCTACACCTTC.